A selection of T cell receptor beta chains follows, all from one sample in a study of OX40 agonist ivuxolimab in advanced cancers. Sequencing was performed with immunoSEQ multiplex PCR; in TCRdb, only in-frame clones are kept and a portion is missing. The sample lists some 94,000 clones, roughly 89% occurring once. This sample comprised CD4+ or CD8+ T cells sorted from blood, obtained in a trial of the OX40 agonist ivuxolimab. The source is an adult with an advanced solid tumor such as melanoma, head and neck, liver or kidney cancer. The CDR3 runs from the conserved cysteine through the conserved F or W. The D gene is left open where the match is weak. Clone size, where shown, is once, few, many, or a class for clones that have expanded.

TRBJ1-1,NA,TRBD1,TRBV5-1,13,TGCGCCAGCAGCTCATTCACAGGGGCTGAAGCTTTCTTT,CASSSFTGAEAFF
TRBJ2-4,NA,TRBD2,TRBV4-2,18,TGTGCCAGCAGCCCATTGCAGCGGGAGGGCCTAGCGGGAAACATTCAGTACTTC,CASSPLQREGLAGNIQYF
TRBJ1-6,NA,NA,TRBV2,15,TGTGCCAGCAGTGAAGTGAGCTCCTATAATTCACCCCTCCACTTT,CASSEVSSYNSPLHF
TRBJ2-2,NA,TRBD2,TRBV6-6,16,TGTGCCAGCAGTCATACTCAAAGGACTAGCGGAGGGGAGCTGTTTTTT,CASSHTQRTSGGELFF
TRBJ2-7,NA,NA,TRBV7-6,15,TGTGCCAGCAGCTTAGGCACAGACTCCTCTGCTGAGCAGTACTTC,CASSLGTDSSAEQYF
TRBJ2-7,NA,NA,TRBV28,14,TGTGCCAGCACCCTTCCCGGGTTCTCCTACGAGCAGTACTTC,CASTLPGFSYEQYF
TRBJ1-1,few,NA,TRBV30,13,TGTGCCTGGAGTGGGATACCGAACACTGAAGCTTTCTTT,CAWSGIPNTEAFF
TRBJ2-2,NA,TRBD2,TRBV5-6,16,TGTGCCAGCAGCTTGACTAGCGGGAGGCCCACCGGGGAGCTGTTTTTT,CASSLTSGRPTGELFF
TRBJ1-6,NA,NA,TRBV11-3,14,TGTGCCAGCAGCTTAGGGGGCCAGAGTTCACCCCTCCACTTT,CASSLGGQSSPLHF
TRBJ2-3,NA,TRBD2,TRBV7-9,16,TGTGCCAGCAGCTTATCAGCGGGAGGAAGCACAGATACGCAGTATTTT,CASSLSAGGSTDTQYF
TRBJ2-3,once,TRBD1,TRBV18,19,TGTGCCAGCTCGGACAGGGGGTCGTTGGGTAGCGGAAGCACAGATACGCAGTATTTT,CASSDRGSLGSGSTDTQYF
TRBJ2-1,NA,NA,TRBV21-1,15,TGTGCCAGCAGGAAGCGGGTCAGCTCCTACAATGAGCAGTTCTTC,CASRKRVSSYNEQFF
TRBJ1-1,NA,NA,TRBV19,15,TGTGCCAGTAGTATAGCTTCTAATCCGAACACTGAAGCTTTCTTT,CASSIASNPNTEAFF
TRBJ2-7,NA,NA,TRBV6-1,11,TGTGCCAGCAGGAGGGGGAGCGAGCAGTACTTC,CASRRGSEQYF
TRBJ1-3,NA,TRBD1,TRBV19,14,TGTGCCAGTTACGACAGGGTTGGTGGAAACACCATATATTTT,CASYDRVGGNTIYF
TRBJ2-5,once,TRBD2,TRBV30,15,TGTGCCTGGGGATTGATGGCGGGAGTGATAGAGACCCAGTACTTC,CAWGLMAGVIETQYF
TRBJ2-3,NA,TRBD2,TRBV19,17,TGTGCCAGTAGTATAGGGTCTAGCGGGTACCGCACAGATACGCAGTATTTT,CASSIGSSGYRTDTQYF
TRBJ2-5,NA,NA,TRBV30,14,TGTGCCTGGAGTCTCTTGACCTCGGGGGAGACCCAGTACTTC,CAWSLLTSGETQYF
TRBJ2-7,NA,TRBD1,TRBV6-1,15,TGTGCCAGCAGTGCGGGACAGGGAGGCTTCTACGAGCAGTACTTC,CASSAGQGGFYEQYF
TRBJ1-2,NA,NA,TRBV7-9,12,TGTGCCAGCAGCTTTTCACGGGGGGGCTACACCTTC,CASSFSRGGYTF
TRBJ2-7,once,TRBD2,TRBV7-6,16,TGTGCCAGCAGCTCACCACCCGGGACTAGCATTTACGAGCAGTACTTC,CASSSPPGTSIYEQYF
TRBJ1-1,NA,NA,TRBV28,14,TGTGCCAGCAGTTTACAGGGTATGATCGCTGAAGCTTTCTTT,CASSLQGMIAEAFF
TRBJ1-3,NA,NA,TRBV6-1,15,TGTGCCAGCACTAAGACGGCGAGCTCTGGAAACACCATATATTTT,CASTKTASSGNTIYF
TRBJ2-7,NA,TRBD2,TRBV6-1,15,TGTGCCAGCAGTTCCCGACTAGCGGGAGGGAATGGGCAGTACTTC,CASSSRLAGGNGQYF
TRBJ1-1,NA,NA,TRBV16,14,TGTGCCAGCAGCCAATCAGCAGGGGTGACTGAAGCTTTCTTT,CASSQSAGVTEAFF
TRBJ2-1,once,TRBD1,TRBV10-3,14,TGTGCCATCAGTGACCTGACAGGGGCGGGTGAGCAGTTCTTC,CAISDLTGAGEQFF
TRBJ2-7,NA,TRBD2,TRBV7-3,15,TGTGCCAGCAGCCTCCGTTCGGGAGGCACCTACGAGCAGTACTTC,CASSLRSGGTYEQYF
TRBJ2-5,NA,NA,TRBV7-2,14,TGTGCCAGCAGCCCCGAGGGAGCACAAGGGACCCAGTACTTC,CASSPEGAQGTQYF
TRBJ2-3,NA,NA,TRBV10-3,12,TGTGCCATCAGTGAGTCGACCGCGAGACTAGATTTT,CAISESTARLDF
TRBJ2-2,NA,NA,TRBV7-2,15,TGTGCCAGCACCCTTACGTTACTAGCCGGCCGGGAGCTGTTTTTT,CASTLTLLAGRELFF
TRBJ2-7,NA,NA,TRBV6-5,14,TGTGCCAGCAGTAACGGGGGGCCCCCCTACGAGCAGTACTTC,CASSNGGPPYEQYF
TRBJ1-4,NA,NA,TRBV7-6,18,TGTGCCAGCAGCTTAGTTCCCCGTAGCGCGGCAACTAATGAAAAACTGTTTTTT,CASSLVPRSAATNEKLFF
TRBJ1-2,NA,NA,TRBV9,14,TGTGCCAGCAGCGTAGATTCAGGCGGATATGGCTACACCTTC,CASSVDSGGYGYTF
TRBJ2-2,once,TRBD1,TRBV5-6,14,TGTGCCAGCAGCTTCCAGGGGGCCACCGGGGAGCTGTTTTTT,CASSFQGATGELFF
TRBJ2-1,NA,NA,TRBV11-3,17,TGTGCCAGCAGAGGAGGGGGATCGGCAGGAACCTACAATGAGCAGTTCTTC,CASRGGGSAGTYNEQFF
TRBJ2-5,once,TRBD1,TRBV19,15,TGTGCCAGTAGGAGGGGACAGGGGTCCCAAGAGACCCAGTACTTC,CASRRGQGSQETQYF
TRBJ2-3,NA,NA,TRBV28,15,TGTGCCAGCAGTCCCACAAGCCTCAGCACAGATACGCAGTATTTT,CASSPTSLSTDTQYF
TRBJ2-7,NA,TRBD2,TRBV7-2,15,TGTGCCAGCTCAAAGACTAGCGGGAGCCTCGGCGAGCAGTACTTC,CASSKTSGSLGEQYF
TRBJ1-1,once,NA,TRBV6-5,15,TGTGCCAGCAGTTACCAATCCCGGCCGAACACTGAAGCTTTCTTT,CASSYQSRPNTEAFF
TRBJ1-5,NA,NA,TRBV6-5,14,TGTGCCAGCAGTTACTCAGGGGGGTATCAGCCCCAGCATTTT,CASSYSGGYQPQHF